This T cell receptor beta chain was obtained from a study of T cell responses to AZD1222 COVID-19 vaccine. Some clones are missing from TCRdb's copy, which holds only in-frame ones; the method was immunoSEQ multiplex PCR. The sample includes some 100,000 clones, about 87% seen only once; the top ten take about 3.3%. On this clone itself: Its antigen is currently unknown.

Study-wide points: CD4 TCRs associated with vaccination spanned spike, dominating at 160-218 and 743-854. Only after the peak T cell response were repertoires sampled. Donors, mostly white British, included more females; clonal diversity was possibly underestimated. Only five or six AZD1222 recipients were seropositive at baseline.

This CDR3 has 13 residues. V lost 1 base, J lost 8 bases, and 11 bases lay in between. Per germline, CDR1 LGHDT and CDR2 YNNKEL (reference sequence). This TCR was sampled from an adult in good health. The chain recombines TRBV3-1 (or the pseudogene TRBV3-2) with TRBJ1-1; D remains ambiguous. The sample consisted of peripheral blood, taken on day 0 of AZD1222 vaccination. The CDR3 sequence is CASSQVSGREAFF. CDR3 sequence (DNA): TGTGCCAGCAGCCAAGTGAGCGGTCGGGAAGCTTTCTTT.